This T cell receptor (beta chain) comes out of a study of blood T cells in healthy people across ages. Study information: Capturing about one barcoded beta molecule per two T cells was achieved by template switching. General study results and limits: Changes in expanded clonotypes were possibly confounded, as the CMV status of donors was unknown.

Sample-barcoded 5' priming and a J-beta primer mix drove a second PCR of roughly 6 to 12 cycles. TCRdb passed the 5' RACE reads through MiXCR, listing each CDR3 protein once. The sample holds around 800,000 distinct CDR3 sequences; more than 25% are singletons and the top ten take under 3%. This clonotype has a handful of counts. Its matching antigen is unknown. The V gene lost 4 bases and the J gene lost 0 bases, with 8 bases spanning the gap. CDR1 is ENHRY, CDR2 SYGVKD, per germline. The CDR3 length is 14 residues. These sequences were also reported in another study, on T cells of mothers and their children. This second study says: The extracted RNA was employed in its entirety for cDNA synthesis, at approximately 1.5 ug per 15 ul. Whether pairs are related or unrelated, thymic selection shapes their TCR recombination output in much the same way.

Sequenced: blood. This chain uses TRBV10-3 with TRBJ2-3; unclear D gene. This receptor was taken from a boy aged 5-17 years in good health. CDR3 DNA sequence: TGTGCCATCAGTGCAGGTTTTAGCACAGATACGCAGTATTTT. This encodes CAISAGFSTDTQYF.